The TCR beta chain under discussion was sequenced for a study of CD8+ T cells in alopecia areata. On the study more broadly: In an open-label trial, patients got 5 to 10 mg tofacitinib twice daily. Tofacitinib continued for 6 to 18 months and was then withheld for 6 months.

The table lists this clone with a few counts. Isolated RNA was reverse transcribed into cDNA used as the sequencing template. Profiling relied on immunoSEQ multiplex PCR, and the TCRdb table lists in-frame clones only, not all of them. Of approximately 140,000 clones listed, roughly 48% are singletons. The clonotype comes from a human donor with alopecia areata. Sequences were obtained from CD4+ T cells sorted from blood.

The CDR3 loop reads CASRQSSYNEQFF. The CDR3 DNA sequence: TGTGCCAGCAGACAGAGCTCCTACAATGAGCAGTTCTTC. This rearrangement joins TRBV19 to TRBJ2-1, with D tentatively TRBD1 (5 bases). Germline V gives CDR1 LNHDA, CDR2 SQIVND (reference sequence). V lost 9 bases and J lost 0, with 9 bases in between. CDR3 length: 13 residues.